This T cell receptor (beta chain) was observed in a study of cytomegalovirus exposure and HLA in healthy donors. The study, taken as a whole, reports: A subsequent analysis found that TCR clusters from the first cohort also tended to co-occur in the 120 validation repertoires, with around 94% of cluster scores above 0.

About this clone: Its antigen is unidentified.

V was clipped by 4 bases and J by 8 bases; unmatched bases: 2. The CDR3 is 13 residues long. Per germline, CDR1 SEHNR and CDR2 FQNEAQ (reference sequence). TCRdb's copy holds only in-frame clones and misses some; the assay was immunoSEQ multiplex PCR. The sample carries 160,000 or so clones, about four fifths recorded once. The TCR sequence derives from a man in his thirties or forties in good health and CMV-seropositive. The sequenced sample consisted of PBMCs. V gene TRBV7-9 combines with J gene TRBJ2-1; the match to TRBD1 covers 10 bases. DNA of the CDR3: TGTGCCAGCAGCTCGGGACAGGGGTATGAGCAGTTCTTC. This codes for CASSSGQGYEQFF.